The 15 T cell receptor beta chains reported below all come from one sample, sequenced in a study of CD8+CD57+ T cells in acquired aplastic anemia. Both TCR beta VDJ combination and CDR3 sequence profiling were carried out. Genomic DNA was the template for this profiling. TCRdb independently ran MiXCR on the reads; one entry per CDR3 protein. The data contain around 400,000 distinct CDR3 sequences, approximately 70% of them singletons. Sequenced material: sorted CD4+, CD8+, or CD8+CD57+ T cells (not recorded which) from PBMCs. These receptors all stem from a human donor in good health, serving as a control.

This chain links TRBV7-2 with TRBJ1-4; weak D call: TRBD1 (5 bases). Germline CDR1 and CDR2: SGHTA and FQGNSA. The CDR3 contains 16 residues. V gave up 4 bases and J gave up 8 bases, with 20 bases separating them. For the CDR3, the DNA is TGTGCCAGCAGCTCCCAGGGAGGGGATCAGCCCGAAAAACTGTTTTTT. Its protein product is CASSSQGGDQPEKLFF.

This clonotype was counted many times. The V gene is TRBV19, the J gene TRBJ1-1; 8 bases are shared with TRBD1. With V trimmed by 7 bases and J by 0 bases, 10 bases remained unmatched. CDR1 is LNHDA, CDR2 SQIVND, per germline (reference sequence). The CDR3 has 16 residues. CDR3 in DNA: TGTGCCAGTATCCTCGGGACAGGCCCAATGAACACTGAAGCTTTCTTT. Translated: CASILGTGPMNTEAFF.

This clonotype has more than one count but fewer than ten. The chain recombines TRBV19 with TRBJ1-5; possibly TRBD1 for D (6 bases). Germline-derived CDR1 and CDR2 are LNHDA and SQIVND (reference sequence). The CDR3 length is 13 residues. The ends were cut back, 5 bases at V and 7 bases at J, with 12 bases in the middle. The DNA for the CDR3 is TGTGCCAGTAGTGCAGGGGTGAGACAGCCCCAGCATTTT. The encoded protein is CASSAGVRQPQHF.

This clonotype was seen many times. The chain employs TRBV29-1 and TRBJ1-2; tentative D call: TRBD1 (6 bases). Trimming pared 0 bases from V and 8 bases from J, leaving 7 bases between. This CDR3 region has 11 residues. From germline, CDR1 is SQVTM and CDR2 ANQGSEA. The CDR3 here is CSVEEGAGYTF. DNA for the CDR3: TGCAGCGTTGAAGAGGGGGCCGGCTACACCTTC.

This clonotype was observed a few times. The chain combines TRBV27 with TRBJ2-2; a weak D match, TRBD1 (5 bases). Germline lookup yields CDR1 MNHEY and CDR2 SMNVEV (reference sequence). The CDR3 is made up of 15 amino acids. Trimming removed 1 base from V and 3 bases from J, with 9 bases in between. This CDR3 reads CASSLFDRDTGELFF. CDR3 DNA sequence: TGTGCCAGCAGTTTATTCGACAGAGACACCGGGGAGCTGTTTTTT.

Points on this clonotype: This is likely a read error, given that the CDR3 carries no conserved phenylalanine or tryptophan at its end. It is unclear where the CDR3 begins or ends on the DNA, so no DNA is shown, and the CDR3 is as TCRdb lists it. The gene calls are TRBV2 and TRBJ1-2. The CDR3 has 12 amino acids, counting both end residues. The germline V gene has CDR1 SNHLY and CDR2 FYNNEI. CDR3 sequence: CASSLVEHGYEQ.

V and J are TRBV5-1 and TRBJ2-1; weak D call: TRBD2 (6 bases). Between the trimmed V and J ends, which lost 4 bases and 12 bases, there was a span of 14 bases. The CDR3 length is 12 residues. The germline CDR1 and CDR2 sequences are SGHRS and YFSETQ. The CDR3 DNA sequence: TGCGCCAGCAGCCAGGAGGGCCGAGGGCAGTTCTTC. Its protein product is CASSQEGRGQFF.

The chain combines TRBV9 with TRBJ2-5; 16 bases agree with TRBD2. Looked up from germline, CDR1 is SGDLS and CDR2 is YYNGEE. Trimming at V came to 4 bases and at J to 0 bases, leaving 9 bases not matched to a gene. CDR3 length equals 19 residues. CDR3: CASSKGTSGGATYQETQYF. CDR3 coding DNA: TGTGCCAGCAGCAAAGGGACTAGCGGGGGGGCCACGTACCAAGAGACCCAGTACTTC.

This chain joins TRBV12-3 or TRBV12-4 and TRBJ2-7, with a tentative D call TRBD2 (6 bases). This CDR3 has 14 amino acids. The V end was cut by 4 bases, the J end by 2 bases, with 12 bases between. The CDR3 nucleotides are TGTGCCAGCAGTTCAGGACTAACCACCTACGAGCAGTACTTC. Its translation is CASSSGLTTYEQYF.

This clonotype occurred many times. The V and J genes are TRBV7-9 and TRBJ2-1; 9 bases align to TRBD2. Germline assignment: CDR1 SEHNR and CDR2 FQNEAQ (reference sequence). Trimming at V came to 6 bases and at J to 8 bases, leaving 20 bases not matched to a gene. This CDR3 is built from 18 residues. The DNA for the CDR3 is TGTGCCAGCAGGCGAGCAACTCTAGCGGGGCTTTCGTCGGATGAGCAGTTCTTC. This encodes CASRRATLAGLSSDEQFF.

The chain employs TRBV14 and TRBJ1-2; no firm D call. The CDR3 contains 14 residues. The germline V gene encodes CDR1 SGHDN and CDR2 FVKESK. The V gene lost 5 bases and the J gene lost 12 bases, with 22 bases spanning the gap. The CDR3 sequence is CASSSKRANYDDTF. CDR3 nucleotide sequence: TGTGCCAGCAGCTCGAAAAGGGCGAACTATGACGACACCTTC. Using reference TRBV14 and TRBJ1-2 for the parts outside the CDR3, the full variable domain is EAGVTQFPSHSVIEKGQTVTLRCDPISGHDNLYWYRRVMGKEIKFLLHFVKESKQDESGMPNNRFLAERTGGTYSTLKVQPAELEDSGVYFCASSSKRANYDDTFGSGTRLTVV.

J is TRBJ2-2 and V is TRBV9, with 8 bases fitting TRBD2. The CDR3 has 16 amino acids. Germline values: CDR1 SGDLS, CDR2 YYNGEE. V lost 0 bases and J lost 11; bases outside the gene matches: 12. The CDR3 is CASSVGGGGLAGELFF. In nucleotides, the CDR3 is TGTGCCAGCAGCGTAGGGGGGGGGGGCCTAGCGGGTGAGCTGTTTTTT.

To note about this clonotype: Lacking the conserved final phenylalanine or tryptophan, this CDR3 likely reflects a read error. The gene calls are TRBV13 and TRBJ1-2; 7 nucleotides align to TRBD1. The CDR3 has 14 residues. Germline assignment: CDR1 PRHDT and CDR2 FYEKMQ (reference sequence). Trimming cost V 5 bases and J 2 bases; bases outside gene matches: 5. CDR3 residues: CASSESGGNYGYTS. The CDR3 DNA sequence: TGTGCCAGCAGCGAGTCAGGGGGGAACTATGGCTACACCTCC.

This sequence joins TRBV7-2 and TRBJ2-1; D gene unclear. CDR1 is SGHTA, CDR2 FQGNSA, per germline. The ends were cut back, 6 bases at V and 4 bases at J, with 13 bases in the middle. The CDR3 totals 14 residues. CDR3 nucleotides: TGTGCCAGCAGTGGGGAAGGGTTATACAATGAGCAGTTCTTC. It yields the protein CASSGEGLYNEQFF.

This chain joins TRBV10-3 and TRBJ2-2, with TRBD1 as a possible D gene (6 bases). Trimming cost V 2 bases and J 4 bases, with 17 bases left between them. The CDR3 is made up of 17 amino acids. The germline CDR1 and CDR2 sequences are ENHRY and SYGVKD. CDR3 DNA sequence: TGTGCCATCAGTGAGCCTACAGGGTTCATTGGCACCGGGGAGCTGTTTTTT. This encodes CAISEPTGFIGTGELFF.